The text below deals with one T cell receptor (beta chain). Its target is not known. This table comes from immunoSEQ multiplex PCR, and its TCRdb copy is limited to in-frame clones, with some not included. The table shows about 56,000 clones, with 60% to 80% occurring only once. V dropped 5 bases and J dropped 6 bases, with 10 bases sitting between them. Germline V gene data show CDR1 as SNHLY and CDR2 as FYNNEI. The CDR3 is 12 amino acids. Pooling of second doses given at about 4 or about 12 weeks was done. The record originates from a study of T cell responses to AZD1222 COVID-19 vaccine. Study-level findings and limits: With two AZD1222 doses given, Spike-specific TCR breadth and depth both rose. Vaccine-associated CD4 TCRs ranged over spike, dominating at 160-218 and 743-854. Donors were largely white British and mainly female; clonal diversity was possibly underestimated.

This clonotype originated in an adult who received the AZD1222 COVID-19 vaccine. The sample was peripheral blood, taken 28 days after the second AZD1222 dose. The chain uses TRBV2 and TRBJ1-1; D gene unclear. The CDR3 nucleotides read TGTGCCAGCAGTCCCCATGCTCCTGAAGCTTTCTTT. It codes for CASSPHAPEAFF.